These T cell receptor beta chains were read from a single sample in a study of blood T cell repertoires in COVID-19. Clones were read by immunoSEQ multiplex PCR, and TCRdb kept only the in-frame ones, dropping some. Of some 300,000 clones listed, about 87% are singletons. Sequenced input: peripheral blood. These receptor sequences come from a woman aged 45-65 years with COVID-19, enrolled during active disease. CDR3s include the opening cysteine and the closing phenylalanine or tryptophan. D genes are given only for firm matches. Where a row states a size, it is once, few, many or the class of an expanded clone; other rows omit it.

>13|TRBV6-5|TRBJ1-1|NA|NA
CASSRRENTEAFF
TGTGCCAGCAGCCGTCGGGAGAACACTGAAGCTTTCTTT
>15|TRBV7-6|TRBJ2-7|NA|TRBD2
CASALEAGGPYEQYF
TGTGCCAGCGCGCTCGAGGCGGGAGGGCCATACGAGCAGTACTTC
>15|TRBV3-1/TRBV3-2|TRBJ2-1|NA|TRBD2
CASSDTSGAYNEQFF
TGTGCCAGCAGCGACACTAGCGGTGCGTACAATGAGCAGTTCTTC
>14|TRBV18|TRBJ1-1|NA|TRBD1
CASSRDSWNTEAFF
TGTGCCAGCTCACGGGACAGTTGGAACACTGAAGCTTTCTTT
>14|TRBV5-4|TRBJ1-2|NA|NA
CASREVTGFNGYTF
TGTGCCAGCAGAGAAGTTACAGGGTTCAATGGCTACACCTTC
>16|TRBV2|TRBJ2-7|NA|NA
CASTEGNSGSGYEQYF
TGTGCCAGCACCGAAGGAAATAGTGGGAGTGGCTACGAGCAGTACTTC
>13|TRBV29-1|TRBJ1-2|NA|NA
CSVPSTGRDGYTF
TGCAGCGTGCCGTCGACGGGAAGGGATGGCTACACCTTC
>14|TRBV7-9|TRBJ2-3|NA|TRBD2
CASSLSGRVDTQYF
TGTGCCAGCAGCCTTAGCGGGAGAGTGGATACGCAGTATTTT
>14|TRBV3-1/TRBV3-2|TRBJ1-1|NA|TRBD1
CASSNRGPHTEAFF
TGTGCCAGCTCAAACAGGGGCCCCCACACTGAAGCTTTCTTT
>13|TRBV6-5|TRBJ1-2|NA|TRBD1
CASSLQGAYGYTF
TGTGCCAGCAGTCTCCAGGGGGCTTATGGCTACACCTTC
>14|TRBV28|TRBJ1-2|NA|TRBD1
CASSPGQGFYGYTF
TGTGCCAGCAGTCCCGGACAGGGTTTCTATGGCTACACCTTC
>14|TRBV18|TRBJ2-1|NA|NA
CASSPSRQYNEQFF
TGTGCCAGCTCACCATCCCGACAGTACAATGAGCAGTTCTTC
>15|TRBV11-2|TRBJ1-1|NA|TRBD1
CASSRRTGENTEAFF
TGTGCCAGCAGCCGACGGACAGGGGAGAACACTGAAGCTTTCTTT
>14|TRBV6-1|TRBJ1-5|NA|TRBD1
CASSERTGTQPQHF
TGTGCCAGCAGTGAACGGACAGGGACTCAGCCCCAGCATTTT
>12|TRBV27|TRBJ1-5|NA|NA
CATATGNQPQHF
TGTGCCACTGCGACAGGCAATCAGCCCCAGCATTTT
>17|TRBV24-1|TRBJ2-3|NA|TRBD2
CATSGHGQRGSTDTQYF
TGTGCCACCAGTGGCCATGGGCAGCGGGGGAGCACAGATACGCAGTATTTT
>15|TRBV19|TRBJ1-6|NA|NA
CASRRTERLNSPLHF
TGTGCCAGTAGGAGGACAGAGAGACTTAATTCACCCCTCCACTTT
>14|TRBV3-1/TRBV3-2|TRBJ1-6|once|NA
CASSQATYNSPLHF
TGTGCCAGCAGCCAAGCAACCTATAATTCACCCCTCCACTTT
>15|TRBV11-2|TRBJ2-4|NA|TRBD1
CASSLSRGRKNIQYF
TGTGCCAGCAGTCTAAGCAGGGGGCGTAAAAACATTCAGTACTTC
>13|TRBV30|TRBJ1-2|once|TRBD1
CAWRGDRINGYTF
TGTGCCTGGAGGGGGGACAGAATCAATGGCTACACCTTC
>15|TRBV3-1/TRBV3-2|TRBJ2-7|NA|NA
CASSQDWTTSHEQYF
TGTGCCAGCAGCCAAGATTGGACAACTAGCCACGAGCAGTACTTC
>16|TRBV3-1/TRBV3-2|TRBJ1-4|NA|NA
CASTRQGGAAREKLFF
TGTGCCAGCACCCGACAAGGGGGGGCAGCAAGAGAAAAACTGTTTTTT
>15|TRBV2|TRBJ2-1|NA|TRBD2
CAIKETSGRYDEQFF
TGTGCCATAAAAGAGACTAGCGGGAGATATGATGAGCAGTTCTTC
>15|TRBV19|TRBJ1-1|NA|TRBD1
CASSIFGQGGTEAFF
TGTGCCAGTAGTATCTTCGGACAGGGCGGAACTGAAGCTTTCTTT
>15|TRBV5-1|TRBJ2-1|NA|NA
CASSLWGERDNEQFF
TGCGCCAGCAGCTTGTGGGGGGAGAGGGACAATGAGCAGTTCTTC
>14|TRBV5-5|TRBJ2-1|NA|NA
CASKATVAYNEQFF
TGTGCCAGCAAGGCGACGGTAGCGTACAATGAGCAGTTCTTC
>15|TRBV2|TRBJ1-4|NA|NA
CASTVSRATNEKLFF
TGTGCCAGCACCGTAAGTCGGGCAACTAATGAAAAACTGTTTTTT